The clone carrying this T cell receptor (beta chain) was seen only a few times. Its specificity is unknown. These data come from a study of T cell repertoires in cytomegalovirus infection. In the study overall: Newly reported HLA-C-restricted and thoroughly characterized HLA-B-restricted CMV epitopes were employed. Matching HLA type and CMV infection were both indicated by public TCR beta signatures.

V lost 3 bases, J lost 6 bases, and 15 bases lay in between. The CDR3 has 15 residues. TCRdb recomputed calls from the reads with MiXCR, one row per CDR3 protein. The top ten clones hold 12% of a sample with some 800,000 distinct CDR3 sequences, 30% to 35% of them seen once. Study-level results: Frequencies of public TCR beta families were cumulated, and this identified carriers of CMV plus the relevant HLA.

The V gene is TRBV12-3 or TRBV12-4, the J gene TRBJ2-1; D unresolved. The sequenced sample was cultured CD8+ T cells from PBMCs, obtained from culture after CMV antigen stimulation. This receptor was obtained from a human donor in good health (CMV status not recorded). Some clones in this sample may be carry-over from other donors' samples. The CDR3 nucleotides read TGTGCCAGCAGTTTTTCCGGGTTCAAAGGCAATGAGCAGTTCTTC. It is translated as CASSFSGFKGNEQFF.